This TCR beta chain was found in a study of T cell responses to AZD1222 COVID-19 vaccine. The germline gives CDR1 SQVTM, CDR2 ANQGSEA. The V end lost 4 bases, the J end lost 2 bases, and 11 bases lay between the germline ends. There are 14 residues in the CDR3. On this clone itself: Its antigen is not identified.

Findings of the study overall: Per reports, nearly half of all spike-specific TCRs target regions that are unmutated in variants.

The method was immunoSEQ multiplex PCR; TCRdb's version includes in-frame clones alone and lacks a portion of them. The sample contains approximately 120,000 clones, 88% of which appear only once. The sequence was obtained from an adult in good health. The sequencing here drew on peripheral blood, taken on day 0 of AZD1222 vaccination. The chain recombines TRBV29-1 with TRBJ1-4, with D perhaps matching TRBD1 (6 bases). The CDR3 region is CSVAGVRTNEKLFF. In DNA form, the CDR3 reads TGCAGCGTTGCAGGGGTCCGGACTAATGAAAAACTGTTTTTT.